These 5 T cell receptor beta chains originate from one sample sequenced in a study of T cell responses to AZD1222 COVID-19 vaccine. This table comes from immunoSEQ multiplex PCR, and its TCRdb copy is limited to in-frame clones, with some not included. The sample holds around 130,000 clones, 75% to 95% seen once. The specimen comprised peripheral blood, sampled 28 days after the second dose of the MenACWY control vaccine. The source of these receptors is an adult who received the MenACWY meningococcal vaccine as a control.

V gene TRBV12-5 combines with J gene TRBJ2-7; perhaps TRBD2 as D (6 bases). The DNA end favors TRBJ2-1, so the J call may be wrong. The CDR3 is 15 amino acids. Germline CDR1 is LGHNT and CDR2 is FRNRAP. CDR3 bases: TGTGCTAGTGCCCTGGACGGGAGCTCCTACAATGAGCAGTTCTTC. Amino acid sequence: CASALDGSSYNEQFF.

This rearrangement joins TRBV19 to TRBJ1-4; D gene uncertain. Germline-derived CDR1 and CDR2 are LNHDA and SQIVND (reference sequence). The CDR3 is made up of 14 amino acids. Trimming removed 4 bases at V and 7 bases at J, with 13 bases between. The CDR3 loop reads CASSKTTGIEKLFF. The CDR3 DNA is TGTGCCAGTAGTAAAACCACGGGCATTGAAAAACTGTTTTTT.

This chain uses TRBV30 with TRBJ1-4; TRBD1 aligns across 9 bases. Looked up from germline, CDR1 is GTSNPN and CDR2 is SVGIG (reference sequence). With V trimmed by 0 bases and J by 6 bases, 2 bases remained unmatched. The CDR3 spans 14 residues. The CDR3 DNA reads as TGTGCCTGGAGTGTGGGGACAGGGTATGAAAAACTGTTTTTT. Protein product: CAWSVGTGYEKLFF.

The chain joins TRBV28 to TRBJ1-3; tentatively, D is TRBD1 (5 bases). Germline loops: CDR1 MDHEN, CDR2 SYDVKM. The V end lost 6 bases, the J end lost 1 base, and 19 bases lay between the germline ends. CDR3 length equals 17 residues. CDR3 sequence (DNA): TGTGCCAGCAGGACGAGGAAGGGGTTCTCTTCTGGAAACACCATATATTTT. It yields the protein CASRTRKGFSSGNTIYF. The whole variable domain, filled in from reference TRBV28 and TRBJ1-3, reads DVKVTQSSRYLVKRTGEKVFLECVQDMDHENMFWYRQDPGLGLRLIYFSYDVKMKEKGDIPEGYSVSREKKERFSLILESASTNQTSMYLCASRTRKGFSSGNTIYFGEGSWLTVV.

The V gene is TRBV5-6, the J gene TRBJ2-3; 9 bases are a match to TRBD2. Per the germline V gene, CDR1 is SGHDT and CDR2 is YYEEEE. J gave up 5 bases and V 4 bases, and 14 bases lay outside the gene matches. The CDR3 spans 17 residues. CDR3 region: CASSVLNSGGSRDTQYF. For the CDR3, the DNA is TGTGCCAGCAGCGTACTGAATAGCGGGGGCTCTAGAGATACGCAGTATTTT. Supplemented by reference TRBV5-6 and TRBJ2-3, the full variable domain reads DAGVTQSPTHLIKTRGQQVTLRCSPKSGHDTVSWYQQALGQGPQFIFQYYEEEERQRGNFPDRFSGHQFPNYSSELNVNALLLGDSALYLCASSVLNSGGSRDTQYFGPGTRLTVL.